The 12 T cell receptor beta chains below were found in one sample sequenced in a study of tumor and adjacent non-tumor tissue in lung cancer. The template was RNA from unsorted bulk tissue. TCRbeta libraries were built with three rounds of nested PCR, modified from ARM-PCR. TCRdb ran MiXCR on the multiplex PCR reads and lists one entry per CDR3 protein. The sample lists 78,000 or so distinct CDR3 sequences; roughly 80% were seen once. Material: lung tumor tissue. The receptor set was obtained from a woman in her 50s with non-small cell lung cancer.

This clonotype has only one observation. This sequence joins TRBV11-2 and TRBJ2-2; D ambiguous. The CDR3 is made up of 16 amino acids. V gave up 2 bases and J gave up 6 bases, with 16 bases separating them. The germline CDR1 and CDR2 sequences are SGHAT and FQNNGV. Here the CDR3 reads CASSLSASKSAGELFF. The CDR3 DNA reads TGTGCCAGCAGCTTATCGGCTTCCAAGAGCGCCGGGGAGCTGTTTTTT. The full variable domain, in which reference TRBV11-2 and TRBJ2-2 provide the parts outside the CDR3, is EAGVAQSPRYKIIEKRQSVAFWCNPISGHATLYWYQQILGQGPKLLIQFQNNGVVDDSQLPKDRFSAERLKGVDSTLKIQPAKLEDSAVYLCASSLSASKSAGELFFGEGSRLTVL.

V gene TRBV20-1 combines with J gene TRBJ1-5, with D tentatively TRBD1 (5 bases). Germline CDR1 reads DFQATT; CDR2 reads SNEGSKA (reference sequence). Trimming stripped 5 bases from V and 0 bases from J, with 23 bases between. The CDR3 has 18 amino acids. The CDR3 here is CSAQPTLGGVYSNQPQHF. For the CDR3, the DNA is TGCAGTGCTCAACCTACCCTCGGAGGGGTTTATAGCAATCAGCCCCAGCATTTT.

Turning to this clonotype: A junction end diverges from the germline sequence, so it may reflect a read error. This chain connects TRBV24-1 to TRBJ2-2; maybe TRBD2 (6 bases). The CDR3 loop spans 20 amino acids. Germline V gene sequence: CDR1 KGHDR, CDR2 SFDVKD. The CDR3 loop is CAISDPANRLVGEVTGELFF. The CDR3 nucleotides read TGTGCCATCAGTGATCCCGCTAACCGACTAGTGGGAGAGGTCACCGGGGAGCTGTTTTTT.

A few counts support this clonotype. A much larger clone sits a single nucleotide away, making a read error possible. Here the CDR3 reads CAIRSGTGTTKQYF. CDR3 coding DNA: TGTGCCATCAGATCCGGGACAGGGACTACGAAGCAGTACTTC. V gene TRBV10-3 combines with J gene TRBJ2-7; 9 bases are shared with TRBD1. After removal of 6 bases from V and 8 bases from J, the junction contained 11 bases not matched to a gene. The germline CDR1 and CDR2 sequences are ENHRY and SYGVKD. CDR3 length: 14 amino acids.

Of note for this clonotype: One end of the junction varies from germline; a read error may be responsible. The rearrangement links TRBV12-3 or TRBV12-4 to TRBJ2-2; tentatively, D is TRBD1 or TRBD2 (7 bases each). The CDR3 loop spans 15 amino acids. The CDR3 is CASSPLTGRAGELFF. The CDR3 DNA is TGCGCCAGCAGTCCTCTGACAGGGAGGGCCGGGGAGCTGTTTTTT.

The chain combines TRBV10-1 with TRBJ2-1, with D tentatively TRBD2 (6 bases). This CDR3 has 14 residues. In germline, CDR1 is WNHNN, CDR2 SYGVQD (reference sequence). V shed 10 bases and J shed 6 bases, with 19 bases lying between them. Here the CDR3 DNA reads TGCGCCAACAGCCGGGACTGGGAAAGCAATGAGCAGTTCTTC. Encoded protein: CANSRDWESNEQFF.

Notes on this clonotype: The junction shows a germline mismatch at one end, possibly a read error. The genes are TRBV11-2 and TRBJ2-1; a weak D match, TRBD1 (6 bases). The CDR3 has 11 residues. Germline V gene lookup returns CDR1 SGHAT and CDR2 FQNNGV. The DNA for the CDR3 is TGTGCCTGCAGCTCCGGGACAATAGGTTTCTTC. Protein: CACSSGTIGFF.

About this clonotype itself: A read error may produce the germline difference seen at one junction end. V is TRBV28 and J is TRBJ1-3; no reliable D call. Germline V CDR1 and CDR2: MDHEN, SYDVKM. The CDR3 covers 14 residues. The CDR3 nucleotides are TGTGCCAGCAAATTGGATGCCTCTGGAAACACCGTATATTTT. Its protein product is CASKLDASGNTVYF.

The chain carries TRBV20-1 and TRBJ2-7; tentatively, D is TRBD1 or TRBD2 (5 bases each). The CDR3 is 13 residues long. V was clipped by 6 bases and J by 6 bases, with 18 bases between them. Per germline, CDR1 DFQATT and CDR2 SNEGSKA (reference sequence). The CDR3 DNA sequence: TGCAGTGCAAACCGAGCGGACACCTCCGAGCAGTACTTC. This gives the protein CSANRADTSEQYF.

A note on this clonotype: The germline gene is not matched at one end of the junction; a read error may be the cause. V and J are TRBV6-2 or TRBV6-3 and TRBJ2-1, with TRBD2 as a possible D gene (7 bases). The CDR3 contains 15 residues. The V gene's germline CDR1 is MNHEY and CDR2 SVGEGT. The CDR3 sequence is CASSISGGFYNEQLF. In DNA, the CDR3 is TGTGCCAGCAGTATTTCGGGGGGCTTCTACAACGAGCAGCTCTTC.

For this clonotype: At one of its ends the junction is not consistent with the germline gene, which may arise from a read error. V gene TRBV4-3 combines with J gene TRBJ2-7, with a weak D call TRBD1 (6 bases). Germline V gene lookup returns CDR1 LGHNA and CDR2 YSLEER. The CDR3 covers 14 residues. The CDR3 is CTSGHTGFLDEQYF. CDR3 coding DNA: TGCACCAGCGGCCACACAGGGTTTTTGGACGAGCAGTACTTC.

V usage is TRBV4-1 and J usage is TRBJ2-3, with a possible D match to TRBD2 (5 bases). V was trimmed by 3 bases and J by 15 bases, leaving 13 bases between them. Germline V CDR1 and CDR2: MGHRA, YSYEKL. This CDR3 has 11 residues. CDR3 sequence: CASSQGDTDYF. The CDR3 nucleotides are TGCGCCAGCAGCCAGGGAGATACGGACTATTTT.